A selection of T cell receptor beta chains follows, all from one sample in a study of early T cells in non-severe SARS-CoV-2 infection. TCRdb itself ran the 5' RACE reads through MiXCR, one entry per CDR3 protein. The sample has about 92,000 distinct CDR3 sequences, about 15% seen once. Sequencing was done on a sample of whole blood. The origin of the receptors is an adult who was a healthcare worker with PCR-confirmed SARS-CoV-2 infection or an uninfected control (not recorded which). CDR3s include the opening cysteine and the closing phenylalanine or tryptophan. A D gene is named only where the DNA matches it firmly. Clone sizes are given selectively: once, few, many, or a class where the clone is expanded.

CDR3	DNA	V	J	size	D
CASSQDPGEQYEQYF	TGCGCCAGCAGCCAAGACCCAGGGGAACAGTACGAGCAGTACTTC	TRBV4-3	TRBJ2-7	few	NA
CSARVVRGNIQYF	TGCAGTGCTAGAGTGGTAAGGGGAAACATTCAGTACTTC	TRBV20-1	TRBJ2-4	few	NA
CSARVTSGGNYEQYF	TGCAGTGCTAGAGTGACTAGCGGGGGAAACTACGAGCAGTACTTC	TRBV20-1	TRBJ2-7	few	TRBD2
CASSSRPGTGKESGELFF	TGTGCCAGCAGCTCTCGTCCCGGGACAGGGAAAGAGTCGGGGGAGCTGTTTTTT	TRBV7-2	TRBJ2-2	many	TRBD1
CSARRRVVQETQYF	TGCAGTGCTAGACGTAGGGTCGTCCAAGAGACCCAGTACTTC	TRBV20-1	TRBJ2-5	NA	NA
CASSLQGSTVNTEAFF	TGCGCCAGCAGCCTACAGGGTAGTACGGTGAACACTGAAGCTTTCTTT	TRBV5-1	TRBJ1-1	few	NA
CASSVGGREYEQYF	TGTGCCAGCAGCGTAGGTGGGAGGGAGTACGAGCAGTACTTC	TRBV9	TRBJ2-7	NA	TRBD2
CASSLWDTEAFF	TGTGCCAGCAGCTTATGGGACACTGAAGCTTTCTTT	TRBV7-9	TRBJ1-1	few	NA
CSVAGPKNTEAFF	TGCAGCGTTGCCGGACCGAAGAACACTGAAGCTTTCTTT	TRBV29-1	TRBJ1-1	NA	NA
CASSVLAGDAGELFF	TGTGCCAGCAGCGTACTAGCGGGAGACGCCGGGGAGCTGTTTTTT	TRBV9	TRBJ2-2	NA	TRBD2
CASSADRGYQPQHF	TGTGCCAGCAGTGCGGACAGGGGCTATCAGCCCCAGCATTTT	TRBV12-3/TRBV12-4	TRBJ1-5	NA	TRBD1
CASSQAELSGNTIYF	TGTGCCAGCAGCCAAGCTGAGTTGTCCGGAAACACCATATATTTT	TRBV4-2	TRBJ1-3	many	NA
CASSFISTEQYF	TGTGCCAGCAGCTTCATTTCGACTGAGCAGTACTTC	TRBV5-4	TRBJ2-7	NA	NA
CASSDPRTGGRLTPGELFF	TGTGCCAGCAGCGATCCCCGGACAGGGGGCAGATTGACTCCCGGGGAGCTGTTTTTT	TRBV13	TRBJ2-2	few	TRBD1
CASSIEGSSGANVLTF	TGTGCCAGTAGTATAGAAGGAAGCTCTGGGGCCAACGTCCTGACTTTC	TRBV19	TRBJ2-6	NA	NA
CASSQFENTIYF	TGTGCCAGCAGCCAATTTGAGAACACCATATATTTT	TRBV3-1	TRBJ1-3	few	NA
CSAKQGVNEKLFF	TGCAGTGCCAAACAGGGCGTTAATGAAAAACTGTTTTTT	TRBV20-1	TRBJ1-4	many	NA
CASSPASKADSTDTQYF	TGTGCCAGCAGTCCCGCGAGTAAGGCGGACAGCACAGATACGCAGTATTTT	TRBV28	TRBJ2-3	many	NA
CASSLIYRGYGYTF	TGTGCCAGCAGCTTGATTTACAGGGGCTATGGCTACACCTTC	TRBV5-6	TRBJ1-2	NA	TRBD1
CASSFSKAGGNTGELFF	TGTGCCAGCAGCTTTTCTAAAGCGGGGGGGAACACCGGGGAGCTGTTTTTT	TRBV6-5	TRBJ2-2	few	TRBD2
CASSQGESGEAYEQYF	TGCGCCAGCAGCCAAGGAGAGAGCGGAGAGGCCTACGAGCAGTACTTC	TRBV4-3	TRBJ2-7	few	NA
CASSSRTGHGFF	TGTGCCAGCAGTTCCAGGACAGGCCACGGGTTCTTC	TRBV12-3/TRBV12-4	TRBJ2-1	NA	TRBD1
CASSPIPGLLYEQYF	TGTGCCAGCAGCCCCATCCCGGGACTTTTGTACGAGCAGTACTTC	TRBV5-5	TRBJ2-7	many	NA
CASSLSFGLAGGPYEQYF	TGTGCCAGCAGCTTGTCTTTTGGACTAGCGGGAGGGCCCTACGAGCAGTACTTC	TRBV5-4	TRBJ2-7	few	TRBD2
CASNREQGRNEQFF	TGTGCCAGCAACCGGGAACAGGGAAGGAATGAGCAGTTCTTC	TRBV2	TRBJ2-1	NA	NA
CASSSTSLGNEQFF	TGTGCCAGCAGCTCGACTAGCCTCGGAAATGAGCAGTTCTTC	TRBV11-2	TRBJ2-1	few	TRBD2
CASSPARGQEQYF	TGTGCCAGCAGCCCAGCCAGGGGGCAAGAGCAGTACTTC	TRBV7-9	TRBJ2-7	NA	TRBD1
CASSSHGPLGYTF	TGTGCCAGCAGCTCCCACGGACCCTTGGGCTACACCTTC	TRBV2	TRBJ1-2	NA	NA
CASSEDLSYNEQFF	TGCGCCAGCAGCGAGGACCTATCCTACAATGAGCAGTTCTTC	TRBV5-1	TRBJ2-1	few	NA
CAWRARTAMRDTGELFF	TGTGCCTGGAGAGCTCGGACAGCTATGAGGGACACCGGGGAGCTGTTTTTT	TRBV30	TRBJ2-2	few	NA
CASTLGTLNYGYTF	TGTGCCAGCACCCTGGGGACATTGAACTATGGCTACACCTTC	TRBV28	TRBJ1-2	few	NA
CRERSPTEQSYEQYF	TGCAGAGAGAGGTCACCGACCGAACAATCCTACGAGCAGTACTTC	TRBV20-1	TRBJ2-7	NA	NA
CATSRVSGTPRGEQYF	TGTGCCACCAGCAGAGTTAGCGGGACCCCCCGGGGAGAGCAGTACTTC	TRBV15	TRBJ2-7	NA	TRBD2
CSASDRVAKNIQYF	TGCAGTGCGTCGGACAGGGTGGCCAAAAACATTCAGTACTTC	TRBV20-1	TRBJ2-4	NA	TRBD1
CASSLEGTSGTYEQYF	TGTGCCAGCAGCTTAGAAGGGACTAGCGGGACCTACGAGCAGTACTTC	TRBV11-2	TRBJ2-7	few	TRBD2
CASSQTGGRDTQYF	TGTGCCAGCAGTCAAACAGGGGGCCGAGATACGCAGTATTTT	TRBV28	TRBJ2-3	NA	TRBD1
CASRTGEKLFF	TGTGCCAGCAGGACAGGAGAAAAACTGTTTTTT	TRBV2	TRBJ1-4	NA	NA
CASIHRLAGTPTDTQYF	TGTGCCAGCATCCACCGACTAGCGGGGACACCCACAGATACGCAGTATTTT	TRBV12-3/TRBV12-4	TRBJ2-3	few	TRBD2
CASSLVLTDTQYF	TGTGCCAGCAGCTTAGTCCTAACAGATACGCAGTATTTT	TRBV11-2	TRBJ2-3	NA	NA
CASSYTYEQYF	TGTGCCAGCAGTTATACTTACGAGCAGTACTTC	TRBV6-2/TRBV6-3	TRBJ2-7	NA	NA
CASSQEPPDRGDTGELFF	TGCGCCAGCAGCCAAGAGCCTCCCGACAGGGGAGACACCGGGGAGCTGTTTTTT	TRBV4-3	TRBJ2-2	NA	TRBD1
CASSLAPGNTGELFF	TGTGCCAGCAGCTTAGCGCCAGGGAACACCGGGGAGCTGTTTTTT	TRBV7-9	TRBJ2-2	few	NA